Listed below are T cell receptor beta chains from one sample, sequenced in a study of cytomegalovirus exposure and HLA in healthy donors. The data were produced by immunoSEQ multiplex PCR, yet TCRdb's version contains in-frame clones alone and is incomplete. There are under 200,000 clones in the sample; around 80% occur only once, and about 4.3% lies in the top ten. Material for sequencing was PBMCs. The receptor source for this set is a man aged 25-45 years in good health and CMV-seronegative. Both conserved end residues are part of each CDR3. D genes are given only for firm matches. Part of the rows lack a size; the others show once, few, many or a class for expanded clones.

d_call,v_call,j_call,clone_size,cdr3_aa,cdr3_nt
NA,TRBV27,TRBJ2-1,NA,CASSPLSYSNEQFF,TGTGCCAGCAGTCCTCTAAGTTACTCAAATGAGCAGTTCTTC
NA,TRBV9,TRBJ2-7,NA,CASSVLGQPTYEQYF,TGTGCCAGCAGCGTACTCGGACAGCCAACCTACGAGCAGTACTTC
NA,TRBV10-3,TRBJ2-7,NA,CAISDPYHEQYF,TGTGCCATCAGTGACCCTTATCACGAGCAGTACTTC
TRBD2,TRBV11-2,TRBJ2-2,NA,CASSLVYQRGGRTGELFF,TGTGCCAGCAGCTTAGTCTACCAGCGGGGGGGCCGAACCGGGGAGCTGTTTTTT
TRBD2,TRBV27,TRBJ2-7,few,CATAGSYEQYF,TGTGCCACAGCGGGAAGCTACGAGCAGTACTTC
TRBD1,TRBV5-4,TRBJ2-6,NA,CASSWGDRGVNVLTF,TGTGCCAGCAGCTGGGGGGACAGGGGGGTCAACGTCCTGACTTTC
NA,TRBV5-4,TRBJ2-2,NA,CASSYTFDRSRGELFF,NA
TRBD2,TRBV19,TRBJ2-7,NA,CASSIGGTRSYEQYF,TGTGCCAGTAGTATAGGGGGGACTAGGTCCTACGAGCAGTACTTC
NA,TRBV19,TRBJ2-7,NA,CASSIQGQQYF,TGTGCCAGTAGTATCCAGGGGCAGCAGTACTTC
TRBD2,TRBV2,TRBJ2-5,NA,CASGGTSGRETQYF,TGTGCCAGCGGGGGGACTAGCGGGAGAGAGACCCAGTACTTC
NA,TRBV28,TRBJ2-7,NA,CASSHLVPLMEQYF,TGTGCCAGCAGCCACCTAGTACCGCTAATGGAGCAGTACTTC
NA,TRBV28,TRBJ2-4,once,CASSLIDKNIQYF,TGTGCCAGCAGTTTAATAGACAAAAACATTCAGTACTTC
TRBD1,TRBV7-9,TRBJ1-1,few,CASSPDRVTEAFF,TGTGCCAGCAGCCCCGACAGGGTTACTGAAGCTTTCTTT
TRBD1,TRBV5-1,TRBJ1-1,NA,CASSFSQGAQTEAFF,TGCGCCAGCAGCTTCTCACAGGGGGCGCAGACTGAAGCTTTCTTT
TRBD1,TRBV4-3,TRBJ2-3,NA,CASSQDLVGAGGASDTQYF,TGCGCCAGCAGCCAAGATCTGGTAGGAGCAGGGGGCGCTTCAGATACGCAGTATTTT
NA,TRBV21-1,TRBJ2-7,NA,CASSDLGQLAYEQYF,TGTGCCAGCAGCGACCTGGGACAGCTCGCCTACGAGCAGTACTTC
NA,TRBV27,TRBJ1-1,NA,CASTPNREGTEAFF,TGTGCCAGCACCCCGAACAGGGAGGGCACTGAAGCTTTCTTT
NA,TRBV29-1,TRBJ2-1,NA,CSVVSREVNEQFF,TGCAGCGTTGTATCCAGGGAGGTCAATGAGCAGTTCTTC